This T cell receptor (beta chain) was captured in a study of blood T cell repertoires in COVID-19. Study-wide context: The samples span acute and convalescent COVID-19 from the United States, Italy and Spain.

Authors' methods: Reference gene primers were amplified, and this amplification served to estimate nucleated cell counts. Assay used: immunoSEQ multiplex PCR; TCRdb lists only in-frame clones, some missing. Clone size and the V and J calls come from that table; the DNA yielded D and trimming. The sample contains more than 60,000 clones, about 88% of which appear only once. The germline CDR1 and CDR2 sequences are SGHRS and YFSETQ. Trimming stripped 4 bases from V and 0 bases from J, with 14 bases between. The CDR3 spans 16 residues. This sequence joins TRBV5-1 and TRBJ1-3, with TRBD1 as a possible D gene (6 bases). The specimen was peripheral blood. This TCR was sampled from a woman aged 45-65 years with active COVID-19. CDR3 sequence reads: CASSPRTDASGNTIYF. CDR3 bases: TGCGCCAGCAGCCCCAGGACAGACGCCTCTGGAAACACCATATATTTT.